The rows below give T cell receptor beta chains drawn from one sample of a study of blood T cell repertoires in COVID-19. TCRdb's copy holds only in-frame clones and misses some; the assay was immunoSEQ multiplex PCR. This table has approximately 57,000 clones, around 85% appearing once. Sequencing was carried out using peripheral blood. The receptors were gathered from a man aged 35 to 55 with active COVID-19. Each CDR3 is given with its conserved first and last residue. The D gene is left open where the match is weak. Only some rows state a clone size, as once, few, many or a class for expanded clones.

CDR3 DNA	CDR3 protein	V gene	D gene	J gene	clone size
TGTGCCAGCCGAGAGGAACTTCGGGAGCTGTTTTTT	CASREELRELFF	TRBV2	NA	TRBJ2-2	NA
TGTGCCACCTCCTCGACAGGGGGCTCCTACAATGAGCAGTTCTTC	CATSSTGGSYNEQFF	TRBV5-6	TRBD1	TRBJ2-1	NA
TGTGCCAGCAGCCCGGGTCTCTCCTACAATGAGCAGTTCTTC	CASSPGLSYNEQFF	TRBV7-3	NA	TRBJ2-1	NA
TGTGCCGCACAGGGAGGGGGCAATCAGCCCCAGCATTTT	CAAQGGGNQPQHF	TRBV6-5	NA	TRBJ1-5	NA
TGTGCCAGCAGTTCGACGGACAGGGACAACGAGCAGTACTTC	CASSSTDRDNEQYF	TRBV6-5	TRBD1	TRBJ2-7	few
TGTGCCACCGCAGGGGGTAGCAATCAGCCCCAGCATTTT	CATAGGSNQPQHF	TRBV27	TRBD1	TRBJ1-5	NA
TGTGCCAGCAATGGCGGGGTCTCCTACGAGCAGTACTTC	CASNGGVSYEQYF	TRBV6-6	NA	TRBJ2-7	once
TGTGCCAGCACTGCTGGACTAGCGGGGGCCTACAATGAGCAGTTCTTC	CASTAGLAGAYNEQFF	TRBV5-4	TRBD2	TRBJ2-1	once
TGTGCCAGCATCGGGGGATTATCGAACACTGAAGCTTTCTTT	CASIGGLSNTEAFF	TRBV6-5	NA	TRBJ1-1	NA
TGTGCCAGCAGCGGATATGAGGGGGCCTCCCTCGGGGCCACCTTC	CASSGYEGASLGATF	TRBV9	TRBD1	TRBJ1-2	NA
TGCAGCGTTGAATGGACAGGGTACTATGGCTACACCTTC	CSVEWTGYYGYTF	TRBV29-1	TRBD1	TRBJ1-2	NA
TGTGCCAGCAGCGGGGACAGGGCGGTTTCACCCCTCCACTTT	CASSGDRAVSPLHF	TRBV11-2	TRBD1	TRBJ1-6	NA
TGTGCCAGCAGTTTGCAGCGGGCCATAGATACGCAGTATTTT	CASSLQRAIDTQYF	TRBV27	NA	TRBJ2-3	NA
TGTGCCAGCAGCCAAGAGTGGCGAGGGGGACGTGAGAACGAGCAGTACTTC	CASSQEWRGGRENEQYF	TRBV4-2	NA	TRBJ2-7	NA
TGTGCCAGCAGCTTAGACCACCGACAGGGCGGTTGGGAGACCCAGTACTTC	CASSLDHRQGGWETQYF	TRBV11-2	TRBD1	TRBJ2-5	NA
TGCGCCAGCAGCTTGTATCAAGCCAACACTGAAGCTTTCTTT	CASSLYQANTEAFF	TRBV5-1	NA	TRBJ1-1	NA
TGTGCCAGCAGCTACCTAGGGGGCAGACATAACACCGGGGAGCTGTTTTTT	CASSYLGGRHNTGELFF	TRBV28	TRBD1	TRBJ2-2	NA
TGTGCCAGCAGCTATAAGGGGGTAGCTAATGAAAAACTGTTTTTT	CASSYKGVANEKLFF	TRBV27	NA	TRBJ1-4	NA
TGTGCCAGCAGCGTAGGTGGGCTACAAGAGACCCAGTACTTC	CASSVGGLQETQYF	TRBV9	NA	TRBJ2-5	NA
TGTGCCAGCTCACCTTTTGGTAGCGGGACGGATGAGCAGTTCTTC	CASSPFGSGTDEQFF	TRBV18	TRBD2	TRBJ2-1	NA
TGTGCCTGGAGTTTCCGCTCCTACAATGAGCAGTTCTTC	CAWSFRSYNEQFF	TRBV30	NA	TRBJ2-1	NA
TGTGCCAGCTCACCACTTCGGACAGACTACGAGCAGTACTTC	CASSPLRTDYEQYF	TRBV18	NA	TRBJ2-7	NA
TGCAGCGTCAAGGGGGTAGCTAACTATGGCTACACCTTC	CSVKGVANYGYTF	TRBV29-1	NA	TRBJ1-2	NA
TGTGCCAGCAGTGATAGCGGGAGGCCAACCTACGAGCAGTACTTC	CASSDSGRPTYEQYF	TRBV6-1	TRBD2	TRBJ2-7	NA
TGTGCCAGCAGCCAAGAGTGGGGAGGGCCCCAGCATTTT	CASSQEWGGPQHF	TRBV14	NA	TRBJ1-5	NA
TGCGCCAGCAGTTCTACCGGACTAGCTGGCAATGAGCAGTTCTTC	CASSSTGLAGNEQFF	TRBV5-1	TRBD2	TRBJ2-1	once
TGTGCCAGCAGGGGGGACAGCAACTACGAGCAGTACTTC	CASRGDSNYEQYF	TRBV28	TRBD1	TRBJ2-7	NA
TGTGCCACCCACGACGGACAGTACACAGATACGCAGTATTTT	CATHDGQYTDTQYF	TRBV28	NA	TRBJ2-3	NA
TGTGCCAGCTCGACTAGTTTCGACGGAGAGACCCAGTACTTC	CASSTSFDGETQYF	TRBV6-5	NA	TRBJ2-5	NA
TGTGCCAGCAGCCCCAGACTAGCGGGCTCAGGCAGTGAGCAGTTCTTC	CASSPRLAGSGSEQFF	TRBV11-2	TRBD2	TRBJ2-1	NA
TGTGCCAGCAGCCCCCAGGGATCGCGGCAGCCCCAGCATTTT	CASSPQGSRQPQHF	TRBV5-5	NA	TRBJ1-5	NA
TGTGCCAGTAGTATCCTAGCGGGAGATGGAGAGACCCAGTACTTC	CASSILAGDGETQYF	TRBV19	TRBD2	TRBJ2-5	few
TGCGCCAGCAGCCAGGAGACGGTCGGGAGGAACACTGAAGCTTTCTTT	CASSQETVGRNTEAFF	TRBV5-1	NA	TRBJ1-1	NA
TGTGCCAGCACCACCGGGACTAGCGGGAGTGGAGATACGCAGTATTTT	CASTTGTSGSGDTQYF	TRBV9	TRBD2	TRBJ2-3	NA
TGTGCCAGCAGCCTACTAGAAGATACGCAGTATTTT	CASSLLEDTQYF	TRBV2	NA	TRBJ2-3	once
TGTGCCAGCAGCCGGGGGGGACAGAGGAACACTGAAGCTTTCTTT	CASSRGGQRNTEAFF	TRBV9	TRBD1	TRBJ1-1	NA
TGTGCCACCAGACAGGGAAACGAGCAGTACTTC	CATRQGNEQYF	TRBV24-1	NA	TRBJ2-7	NA
TGTGCCAGCTCACGAGGACAGGGTGCGGGAGACTATGGCTACACCTTC	CASSRGQGAGDYGYTF	TRBV18	TRBD1	TRBJ1-2	NA
TGCAGTGCTAGTAGGGCTAGCGGGAGGGCCGGGGAGCTGTTTTTT	CSASRASGRAGELFF	TRBV20-1	TRBD2	TRBJ2-2	once
TGTGCCAGCAGTTCCGGGGGGGCCTCTGAGACCCAGTACTTC	CASSSGGASETQYF	TRBV28	TRBD2	TRBJ2-5	NA
TGTGCCTGGAATAAGCGGACGAACTATGGCTACACCTTC	CAWNKRTNYGYTF	TRBV30	NA	TRBJ1-2	NA
TGTGCCTGGAGAGGACAGGGTGGAGAGACCCAGTACTTC	CAWRGQGGETQYF	TRBV30	TRBD1	TRBJ2-5	NA
TGTGCCAGCAGTCTCCGTGGACAGGGGACGGGGACTGAAGCTTTCTTT	CASSLRGQGTGTEAFF	TRBV27	TRBD1	TRBJ1-1	NA
TGTGCCAGCAGCCTAGGACAGGAGAGGCATGAAAAACTGTTTTTT	CASSLGQERHEKLFF	TRBV5-6	TRBD1	TRBJ1-4	NA
TGCAGCGCAACAGGGATGGGCAATGAGCAGTTCTTC	CSATGMGNEQFF	TRBV29-1	NA	TRBJ2-1	NA
TGCGCCAGCAGCTTGACCCGACAGGGCGTCACTGAAGCTTTCTTT	CASSLTRQGVTEAFF	TRBV5-1	TRBD1	TRBJ1-1	once
TGTGCCAGCAGCTTAGAGACAGCACGCGAGCAGTACTTC	CASSLETAREQYF	TRBV7-6	NA	TRBJ2-7	few
TGTGCCAGCAGTGAGAGGACAGCTAACTATGGCTACACCTTC	CASSERTANYGYTF	TRBV6-1	NA	TRBJ1-2	NA
TGTGCCAGCAGCGATGGACTAGCGGGGTACAATGAGCAGTTCTTC	CASSDGLAGYNEQFF	TRBV5-4	TRBD2	TRBJ2-1	NA